This TCR beta chain is from a study of T cells in women clearing cervical HPV infection. About the study: Controls were women whose single incident HPV16 infection cleared within 12 months without precancer or cancer.

The CDR3 totals 13 residues. Germline V gene lookup returns CDR1 GTSNPN and CDR2 SVGIG (reference sequence). Assay used: immunoSEQ multiplex PCR; TCRdb lists only in-frame clones, some missing. Its listing shows roughly 31,000 clones. Note on this clone: A junction boundary mismatches the germline segment, possibly from a read error. The CDR3 goes on 3 residues after the read ends, and that part is filled in from the germline J gene. Other DNA sequences in the same sample also yield this CDR3.

Sequenced sample: blood buffy coat. The genes are TRBV30 and TRBJ1-3; tentatively, D is TRBD1 (5 bases). The clonotype was recovered from a woman between 18 and 69 years old with a cervical HPV16 infection that either progressed to CIN3+ or cleared (not recorded which). The sequenced part of the CDR3 DNA is TGTGCCTGGACCGGGACTGCTGGAAACACA. It specifies CAWTGTAGNT. The full CDR3 protein is CAWTGTAGNTIYF.